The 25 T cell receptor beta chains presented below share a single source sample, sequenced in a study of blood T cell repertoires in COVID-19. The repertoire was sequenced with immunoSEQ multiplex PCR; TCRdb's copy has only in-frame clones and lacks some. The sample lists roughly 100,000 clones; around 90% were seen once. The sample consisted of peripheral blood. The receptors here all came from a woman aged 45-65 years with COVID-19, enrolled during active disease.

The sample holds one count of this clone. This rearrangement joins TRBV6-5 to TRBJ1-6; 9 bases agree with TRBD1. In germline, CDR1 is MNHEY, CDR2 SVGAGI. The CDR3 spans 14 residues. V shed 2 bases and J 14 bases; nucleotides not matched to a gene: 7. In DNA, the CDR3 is TGTGCCAGCAGTTACGGATTACAGGGGGCGACCCTCCACTTT. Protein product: CASSYGLQGATLHF.

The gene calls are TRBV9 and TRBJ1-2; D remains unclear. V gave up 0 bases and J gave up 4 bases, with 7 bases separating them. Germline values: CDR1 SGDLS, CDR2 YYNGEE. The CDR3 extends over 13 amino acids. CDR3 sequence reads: CASSVGASYGYTF. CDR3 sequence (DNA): TGTGCCAGCAGCGTAGGTGCCAGCTATGGCTACACCTTC.

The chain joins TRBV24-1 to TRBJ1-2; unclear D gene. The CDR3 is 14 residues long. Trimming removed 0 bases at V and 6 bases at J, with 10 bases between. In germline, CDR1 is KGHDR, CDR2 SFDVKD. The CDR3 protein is CATSDLMGGDGYTF. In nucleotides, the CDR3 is TGTGCCACCAGTGATTTGATGGGTGGAGATGGCTACACCTTC.

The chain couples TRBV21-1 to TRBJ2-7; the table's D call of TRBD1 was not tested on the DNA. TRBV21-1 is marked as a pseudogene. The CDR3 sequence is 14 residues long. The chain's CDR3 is CASSVPGQGVEQYV. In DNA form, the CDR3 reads TGTGCCAGCAGCGTTCCGGGACAGGGGGTCGAGCAGTACGTC.

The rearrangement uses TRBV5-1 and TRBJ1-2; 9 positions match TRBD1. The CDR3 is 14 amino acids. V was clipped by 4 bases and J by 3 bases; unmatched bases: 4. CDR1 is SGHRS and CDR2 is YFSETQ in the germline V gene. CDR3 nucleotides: TGCGCCAGCAGCCTGGACAGGGGACACTATGGCTACACCTTC. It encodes CASSLDRGHYGYTF.

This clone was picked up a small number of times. The CDR3 DNA reads as TGTGCCAGCAGCTCGCATGGGACAGCCTACGAGCAGTACTTC. Encoded protein: CASSSHGTAYEQYF. V is TRBV11-2 and J is TRBJ2-7, with 7 bases identical to TRBD1. The CDR3 has 14 amino acids. Looked up from germline, CDR1 is SGHAT and CDR2 is FQNNGV. V was pared by 4 bases and J by 2 bases, with 5 bases of the junction left unmatched.

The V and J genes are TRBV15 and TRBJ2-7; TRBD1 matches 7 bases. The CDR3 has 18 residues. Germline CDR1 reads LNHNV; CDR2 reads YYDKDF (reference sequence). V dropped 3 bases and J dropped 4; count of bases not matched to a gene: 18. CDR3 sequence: CATSSTRTGDRIKYEQYV. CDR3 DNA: TGTGCCACCAGCAGCACAAGAACAGGGGACCGTATAAAATACGAGCAGTACGTC.

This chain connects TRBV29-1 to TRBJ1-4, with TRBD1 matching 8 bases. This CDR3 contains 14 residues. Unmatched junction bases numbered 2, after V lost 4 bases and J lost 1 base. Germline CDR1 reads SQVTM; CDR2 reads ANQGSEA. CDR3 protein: CSVAGGRTNEKLFF. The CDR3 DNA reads TGCAGCGTTGCAGGGGGCAGAACTAATGAAAAACTGTTTTTT.

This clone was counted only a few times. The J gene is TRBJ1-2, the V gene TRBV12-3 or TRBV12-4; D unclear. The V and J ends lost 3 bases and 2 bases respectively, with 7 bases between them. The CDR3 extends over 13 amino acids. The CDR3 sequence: CASSFSENYGYTF. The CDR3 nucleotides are TGTGCCAGCAGTTTTTCGGAGAACTATGGCTACACCTTC.

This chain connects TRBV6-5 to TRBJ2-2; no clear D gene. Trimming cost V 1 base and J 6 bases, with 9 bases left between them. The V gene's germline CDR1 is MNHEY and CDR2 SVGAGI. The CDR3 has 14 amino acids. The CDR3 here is CASSYLFGAGELFF. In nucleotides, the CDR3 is TGTGCCAGCAGTTACTTATTTGGAGCCGGGGAGCTGTTTTTT.

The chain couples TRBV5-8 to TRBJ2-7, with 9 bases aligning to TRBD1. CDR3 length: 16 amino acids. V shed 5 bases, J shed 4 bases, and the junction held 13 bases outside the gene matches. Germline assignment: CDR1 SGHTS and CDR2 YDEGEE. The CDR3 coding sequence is TGTGCCAGCAGACCTTCCGGGACAGGGAGGTGGTACGAGCAGTACGTC. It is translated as CASRPSGTGRWYEQYV.

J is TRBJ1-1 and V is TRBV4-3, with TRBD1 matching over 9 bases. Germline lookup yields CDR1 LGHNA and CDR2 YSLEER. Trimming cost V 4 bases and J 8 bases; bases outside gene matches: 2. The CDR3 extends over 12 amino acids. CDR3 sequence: CASSPGTGEAFF. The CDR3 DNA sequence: TGCGCCAGCAGCCCCGGGACAGGGGAAGCTTTCTTT.

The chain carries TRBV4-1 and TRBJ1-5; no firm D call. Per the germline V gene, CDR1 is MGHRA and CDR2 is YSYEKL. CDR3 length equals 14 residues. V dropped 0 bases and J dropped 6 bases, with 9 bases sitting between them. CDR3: CASSQDGGSQPQHF. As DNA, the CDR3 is TGCGCCAGCAGCCAAGATGGAGGGAGTCAGCCCCAGCATTTT.

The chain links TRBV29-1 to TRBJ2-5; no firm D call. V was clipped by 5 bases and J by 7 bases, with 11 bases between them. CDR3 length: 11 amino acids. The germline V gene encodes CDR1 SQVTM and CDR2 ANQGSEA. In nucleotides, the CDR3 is TGCAGCGTTCCGACCCCAGGGACCCAGTACTTC. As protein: CSVPTPGTQYF.

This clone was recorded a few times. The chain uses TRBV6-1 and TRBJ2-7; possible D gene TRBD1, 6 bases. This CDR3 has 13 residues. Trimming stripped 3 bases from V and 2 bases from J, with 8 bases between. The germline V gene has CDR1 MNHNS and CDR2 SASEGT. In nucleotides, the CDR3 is TGTGCCAGCAGTGACAGGGGTGCCTACGAGCAGTACTTC. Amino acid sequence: CASSDRGAYEQYF.

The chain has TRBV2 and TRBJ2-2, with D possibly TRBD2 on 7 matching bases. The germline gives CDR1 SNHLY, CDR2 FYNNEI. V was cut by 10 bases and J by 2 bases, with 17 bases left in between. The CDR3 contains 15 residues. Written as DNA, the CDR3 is TGTGCCACCCTAAGGGGGGGTTATAACACCGGGGAGCTGTTTTTT. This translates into CATLRGGYNTGELFF.

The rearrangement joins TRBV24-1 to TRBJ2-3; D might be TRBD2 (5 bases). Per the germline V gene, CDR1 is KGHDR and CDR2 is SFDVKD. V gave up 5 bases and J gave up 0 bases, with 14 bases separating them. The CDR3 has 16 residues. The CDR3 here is CATSARTGFSTDTQYF. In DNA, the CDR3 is TGTGCCACCAGTGCCAGGACGGGATTTAGCACAGATACGCAGTATTTT.

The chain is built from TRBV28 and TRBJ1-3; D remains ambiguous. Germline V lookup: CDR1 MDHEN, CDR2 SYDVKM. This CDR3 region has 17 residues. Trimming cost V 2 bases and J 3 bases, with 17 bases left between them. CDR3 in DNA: TGTGCCAGCAGTTTAAGTAACCCAGGATTGCTTGGAAACACCATATATTTT. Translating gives CASSLSNPGLLGNTIYF. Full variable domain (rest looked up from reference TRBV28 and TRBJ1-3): DVKVTQSSRYLVKRTGEKVFLECVQDMDHENMFWYRQDPGLGLRLIYFSYDVKMKEKGDIPEGYSVSREKKERFSLILESASTNQTSMYLCASSLSNPGLLGNTIYFGEGSWLTVV.

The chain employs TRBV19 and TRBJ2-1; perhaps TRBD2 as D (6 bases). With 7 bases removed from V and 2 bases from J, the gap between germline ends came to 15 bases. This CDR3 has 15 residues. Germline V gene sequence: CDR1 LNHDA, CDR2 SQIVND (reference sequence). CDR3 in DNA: TGTGCCAGTAATCCTCGACTAGTCCCCTACAATGAGCAGTTCTTC. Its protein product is CASNPRLVPYNEQFF.

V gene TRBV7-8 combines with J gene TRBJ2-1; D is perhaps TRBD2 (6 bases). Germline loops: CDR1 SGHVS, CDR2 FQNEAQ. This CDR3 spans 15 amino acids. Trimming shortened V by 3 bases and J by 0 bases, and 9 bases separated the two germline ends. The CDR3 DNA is TGTGCCAGCAGCTTGAGCGGGCTCTCCTACAATGAGCAGTTCTTC. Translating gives CASSLSGLSYNEQFF.

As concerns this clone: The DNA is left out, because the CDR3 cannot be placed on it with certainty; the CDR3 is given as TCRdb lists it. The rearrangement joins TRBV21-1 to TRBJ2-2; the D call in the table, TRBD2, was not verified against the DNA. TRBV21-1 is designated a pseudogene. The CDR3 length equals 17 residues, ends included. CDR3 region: CASSKFGRGTNTGELFF.

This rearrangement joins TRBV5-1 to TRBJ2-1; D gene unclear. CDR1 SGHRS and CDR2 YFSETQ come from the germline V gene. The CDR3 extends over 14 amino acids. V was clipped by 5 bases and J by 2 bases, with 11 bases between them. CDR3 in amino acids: CASSSGYPYNEQFF. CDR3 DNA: TGCGCCAGCAGTTCAGGTTATCCCTACAATGAGCAGTTCTTC.

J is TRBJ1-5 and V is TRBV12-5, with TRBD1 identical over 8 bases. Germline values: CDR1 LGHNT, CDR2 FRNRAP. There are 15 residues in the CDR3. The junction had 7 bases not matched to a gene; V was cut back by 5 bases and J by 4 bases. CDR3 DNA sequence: TGTGCTAGTGGTCCATCAGGGGGCGGAAATCAGCCCCAGCATTTT. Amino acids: CASGPSGGGNQPQHF.

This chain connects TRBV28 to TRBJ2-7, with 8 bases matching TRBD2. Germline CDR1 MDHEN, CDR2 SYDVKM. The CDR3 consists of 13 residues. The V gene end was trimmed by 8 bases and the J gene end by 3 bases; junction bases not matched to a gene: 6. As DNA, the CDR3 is TGTGCCAGCTGCTGGACTAGCTGCTACGAGCAGTACTTC. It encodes CASCWTSCYEQYF.

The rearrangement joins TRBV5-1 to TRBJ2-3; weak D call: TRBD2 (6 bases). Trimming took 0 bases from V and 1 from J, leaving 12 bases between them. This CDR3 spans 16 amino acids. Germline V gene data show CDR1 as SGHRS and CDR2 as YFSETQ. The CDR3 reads CASSLEEGWGTDTQYF. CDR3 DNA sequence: TGCGCCAGCAGCTTGGAGGAGGGTTGGGGCACAGATACGCAGTATTTT.